This paragraph covers one T cell receptor (beta chain) sequence. Its antigen is still unknown. The record originates from a study of OX40 agonist ivuxolimab in advanced cancers. The method was immunoSEQ multiplex PCR; TCRdb's version includes in-frame clones alone and lacks a portion of them. Of 50,000 to 70,000 clones listed, approximately 86% were seen once; the top ten hold around 2.8%. Looked up from germline, CDR1 is SGHAT and CDR2 is FQNNGV. V lost 6 bases, J lost 2 bases, and 12 bases stayed unmatched. This CDR3 has 16 amino acids. Findings of the study overall: At 0.1 to 3.0 mg/kg, CD4+ and CD8+ blood T cells expanded clonally by week 6. At 0.1-3.0 mg/kg, partial responders had clonal expansion among the lowest observed. Fewer expanded clones were found on average in CD4+ than in CD8+ T cells. Researchers did not determine the expanded peripheral T cells' antigen specificity.

This sequence originates from an adult with an advanced solid tumor such as melanoma, head and neck, liver or kidney cancer. The chain employs TRBV11-2 and TRBJ1-2; 7 bases are shared with TRBD1. Sequenced material: CD4+ or CD8+ T cells sorted from blood, taken in a trial of the OX40 agonist ivuxolimab. The CDR3 reads CASSSRSPGQNYGYTF. CDR3 bases: TGTGCCAGCAGTTCTCGATCCCCGGGACAGAACTATGGCTACACCTTC.